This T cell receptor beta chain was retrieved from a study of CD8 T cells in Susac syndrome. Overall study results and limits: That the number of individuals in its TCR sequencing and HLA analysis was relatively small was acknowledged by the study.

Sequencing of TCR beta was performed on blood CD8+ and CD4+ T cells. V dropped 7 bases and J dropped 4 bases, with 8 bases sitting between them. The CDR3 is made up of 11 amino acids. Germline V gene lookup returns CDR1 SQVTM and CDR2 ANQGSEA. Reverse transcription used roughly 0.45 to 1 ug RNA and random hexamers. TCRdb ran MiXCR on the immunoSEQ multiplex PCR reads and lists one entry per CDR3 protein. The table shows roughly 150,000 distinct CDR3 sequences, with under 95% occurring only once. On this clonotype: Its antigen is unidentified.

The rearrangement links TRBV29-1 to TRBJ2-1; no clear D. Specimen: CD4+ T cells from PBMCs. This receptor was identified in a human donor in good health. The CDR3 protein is CSAFSYNEQFF. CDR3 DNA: TGCAGCGCATTTTCGTACAATGAGCAGTTCTTC.